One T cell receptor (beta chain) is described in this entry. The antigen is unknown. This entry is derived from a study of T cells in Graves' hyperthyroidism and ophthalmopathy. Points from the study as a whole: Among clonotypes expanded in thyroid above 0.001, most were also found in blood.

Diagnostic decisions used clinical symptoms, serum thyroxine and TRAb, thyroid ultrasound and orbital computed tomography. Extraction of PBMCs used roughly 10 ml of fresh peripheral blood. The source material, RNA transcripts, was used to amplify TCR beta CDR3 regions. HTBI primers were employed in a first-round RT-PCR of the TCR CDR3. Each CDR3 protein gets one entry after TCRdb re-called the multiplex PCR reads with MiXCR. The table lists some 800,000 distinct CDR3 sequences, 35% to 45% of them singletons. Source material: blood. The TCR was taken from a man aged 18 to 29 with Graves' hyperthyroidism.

The CDR3 loop reads CASSPSGGFQETQYF. In DNA, the CDR3 is TGTGCCAGCAGTCCCTCAGGGGGGTTCCAAGAGACCCAGTACTTC. The gene calls are TRBV6-5 and TRBJ2-5, with D perhaps TRBD1 (7 bases). The germline gives CDR1 MNHEY, CDR2 SVGAGI. The CDR3 contains 15 residues. Deletions cut 5 bases from V and 1 base from J, with 14 bases between.